The following is a T cell receptor (beta chain) sequence with its context. Germline V lookup: CDR1 MNHEY, CDR2 SMNVEV (reference sequence). J gave up 0 bases and V 5 bases, and 4 bases lay outside the gene matches. The length of the CDR3 is 15 residues. Some clones are missing from TCRdb's copy, which holds only in-frame ones; the method was immunoSEQ multiplex PCR. The top ten hold more than 20% of the sample, which has almost 700,000 clones, 90% to 95% seen once. Naive CD8 isolation took CD45RO-negative cells positively selected for CCR7 and excluded terminally differentiated effector memory CD45RA+ cells. The donors, all of them Caucasian adults, lived in Nashville, Tennessee. The sample belongs to a study of shared clonotypes between healthy human individuals. Study-wide background: Aged 18 to 49, the donors were a couple of women and three men.

The sample comprised naive CD8+ T cells sorted from blood. V gene TRBV27 combines with J gene TRBJ2-1; 7 nucleotides match TRBD1. This TCR came from a man aged 25-40 years in good health. The CDR3 DNA follows: TGTGCCAGCAGTCCGGACAGGAGCTCCTACAATGAGCAGTTCTTC. Its translation is CASSPDRSSYNEQFF.